The present TCR beta chain was sequenced within a study of T cells after yellow fever vaccination. Deletions cut 6 bases from V and 4 bases from J, with 18 bases between. The germline CDR1 and CDR2 sequences are SQVTM and ANQGSEA. The CDR3 totals 14 residues. TCRdb ran MiXCR on the 5' RACE reads and lists one entry per CDR3 protein. The sample holds under 600,000 distinct CDR3 sequences; 20% to 25% are singletons and the top ten take about 16%. Study results and caveats: Most clones from primary vaccination were detected again post-booster (96% CD4, roughly 85% CD8).

This clonotype was recorded a few times. Its matching antigen is unknown. This rearrangement joins TRBV29-1 to TRBJ1-2; D possibly corresponds to TRBD1 (5 bases). The sequencing used PBMCs, collected roughly 20 days after the first yellow fever vaccination. The receptor's source is a man younger than 35 who received the YFV17D yellow fever vaccine. CDR3 coding DNA: TGCAGCGTCGGTCGAGGGGCAGGGAGCTATGGCTACACCTTC. It yields the protein CSVGRGAGSYGYTF.